Sequencing of this T cell receptor (beta chain) was carried out in a study of T cell responses to AZD1222 COVID-19 vaccine. CDR3 length: 14 amino acids. V was cut by 5 bases and J by 6 bases, with 14 bases left in between. Germline V gene data show CDR1 as LGHNA and CDR2 as YSLEER. On this clone: Its antigen is currently unknown.

Study results and caveats: AZD1222 recipients seropositive at baseline numbered only 5 to 7. Two AZD1222 doses significantly raised spike-specific TCR breadth and depth over controls. Reportedly, nearly half the spike-specific TCRs target unmutated variant regions.

The data were produced by immunoSEQ multiplex PCR, yet TCRdb's version contains in-frame clones alone and is incomplete. The sample yields around 120,000 clones, 90% seen once. This receptor was identified in an adult in good health. Sequenced material: peripheral blood, taken on day 0 of AZD1222 vaccination. The rearrangement joins TRBV4-3 to TRBJ2-1, with a weak D call TRBD1 (6 bases). As DNA, the CDR3 is TGCGCCAGCAGCGCAATAGAAGGGGGCAATGAGCAGTTCTTC. Amino acids: CASSAIEGGNEQFF.